Each of the 18 T cell receptor beta chains below was sequenced from the same sample in a study of blood T cell repertoires in COVID-19. TCRdb keeps only in-frame clones here, not all; method: immunoSEQ multiplex PCR. Here the sample spans approximately 170,000 clones, 86% being singletons. The sequenced material came from peripheral blood. Receptor source: a woman aged 55-75 years with COVID-19, enrolled during active disease.

The rearrangement uses TRBV3-1 (or the pseudogene TRBV3-2) and TRBJ2-7, with D tentatively TRBD1 (6 bases). CDR1 and CDR2 (germline): LGHDT, YNNKEL (reference sequence). V lost 6 bases and J 0 bases, leaving 21 bases between the germline ends. CDR3 length equals 17 residues. The CDR3 bases are TGTGCCAGCAGTCAGGGGCGAGGGGTAGCCAGCTCCTACGAGCAGTACTTC. Protein sequence: CASSQGRGVASSYEQYF.

The chain carries TRBV11-1 and TRBJ2-3; a weak D match, TRBD2 (5 bases). CDR3 length: 15 amino acids. Germline V gene lookup returns CDR1 SGHAT and CDR2 FQDESV (reference sequence). The V end lost 5 bases, the J end lost 2 bases, and 14 bases lay between the germline ends. CDR3 sequence: CASSPWSGFTDTQYF. The CDR3, as DNA: TGTGCCAGCAGCCCTTGGAGCGGCTTCACAGATACGCAGTATTTT. Variable domain in full (rest from reference TRBV11-1 and TRBJ2-3): EAEVAQSPRYKITEKSQAVAFWCDPISGHATLYWYRQILGQGPELLVQFQDESVVDDSQLPKDRFSAERLKGVDSTLKIQPAELGDSAMYLCASSPWSGFTDTQYFGPGTRLTVL.

The V gene is TRBV5-4, the J gene TRBJ2-3, with 7 bases matching TRBD1. Germline CDR1 SGHNT, CDR2 YYREEE (reference sequence). V dropped 6 bases and J dropped 3; count of bases not matched to a gene: 13. The CDR3 has 16 residues. The CDR3 bases are TGTGCCAGCATTCCTCGAGGGGGCGCAGGAACAGATACGCAGTATTTT. As protein: CASIPRGGAGTDTQYF. Filled out from reference TRBV5-4 and TRBJ2-3, the complete variable domain reads ETGVTQSPTHLIKTRGQQVTLRCSSQSGHNTVSWYQQALGQGPQFIFQYYREEENGRGNFPPRFSGLQFPNYSSELNVNALELDDSALYLCASIPRGGAGTDTQYFGPGTRLTVL.

The V gene is TRBV4-1, the J gene TRBJ2-7, with 8 bases lining up with TRBD1. The trim removed 2 bases at V and 7 bases at J, leaving 4 bases unmatched. CDR3 length equals 13 residues. The germline V gene encodes CDR1 MGHRA and CDR2 YSYEKL. The CDR3 protein is CASSQTRQGEQYF. DNA for the CDR3: TGCGCCAGCAGCCAAACAAGACAGGGGGAGCAGTACTTC.

The chain carries TRBV19 and TRBJ1-3, with D maybe TRBD1 (5 bases). Germline values: CDR1 LNHDA, CDR2 SQIVND (reference sequence). This CDR3 is built from 13 residues. Trimming cost V 6 bases and J 4 bases, with 10 bases left between them. DNA for the CDR3: TGTGCCAGTAGCGAGCGGGGGGGAAACACCATATATTTT. It is translated as CASSERGGNTIYF. The complete variable domain, with remaining parts taken from reference TRBV19 and TRBJ1-3, reads DGGITQSPKYLFRKEGQNVTLSCEQNLNHDAMYWYRQDPGQGLRLIYYSQIVNDFQKGDIAEGYSVSREKKESFPLTVTSAQKNPTAFYLCASSERGGNTIYFGEGSWLTVV.

V gene TRBV6-2 or TRBV6-3 combines with J gene TRBJ2-2, with 8 positions matching TRBD2. V was clipped by 2 bases and J by 1 base; unmatched bases: 3. The CDR3 runs to 16 residues. Germline CDR1 reads MNHEY; CDR2 reads SVGEGT. CDR3 in DNA: TGTGCCAGCAGTTACGAACTAGCGGAGAACACCGGGGAGCTGTTTTTT. As protein: CASSYELAENTGELFF.

The chain joins TRBV19 to TRBJ2-7; 10 nucleotides align to TRBD1. The junction had 3 bases not matched to a gene; V was cut back by 4 bases and J by 3 bases. Germline V gene data show CDR1 as LNHDA and CDR2 as SQIVND (reference sequence). The CDR3 sequence is 14 residues long. This CDR3 is CASSNGQGGYEQYF. The CDR3 coding sequence is TGTGCCAGTAGTAACGGACAGGGGGGCTACGAGCAGTACTTC.

The chain recombines TRBV6-2 or TRBV6-3 with TRBJ2-1; 13 nucleotides line up with TRBD2. Germline CDR1 reads MNHEY; CDR2 reads SVGEGT. V lost 2 bases to trimming and J lost 7 bases; unmatched junction nucleotides: 8. This CDR3 spans 17 amino acids. The CDR3 sequence: CASSYPRTSGRRNEQFF. In nucleotides, the CDR3 is TGTGCCAGCAGTTACCCCCGGACTAGCGGGAGAAGAAATGAGCAGTTCTTC.

Only one count was recorded for this clone. The chain combines TRBV19 with TRBJ1-1, with D perhaps TRBD1 (6 bases). The germline V gene has CDR1 LNHDA and CDR2 SQIVND (reference sequence). The ends were cut back, 5 bases at V and 1 base at J, with 14 bases in the middle. The CDR3 is made up of 15 amino acids. The CDR3 loop is CASSLGQNRNTEAFF. The CDR3 coding sequence is TGTGCCAGTAGTCTCGGACAGAACCGGAACACTGAAGCTTTCTTT.

The chain links TRBV5-1 to TRBJ1-2; D ambiguous. V shed 1 base and J shed 2 bases, with 6 bases lying between them. Germline CDR1 and CDR2: SGHRS and YFSETQ. This CDR3 spans 13 amino acids. The chain's CDR3 is CASSLRRNYGYTF. The DNA of the CDR3 is TGCGCCAGCAGCTTGCGGCGGAACTATGGCTACACCTTC.

This chain uses TRBV5-1 with TRBJ2-7; 9 nucleotides match TRBD2. Per the germline V gene, CDR1 is SGHRS and CDR2 is YFSETQ. Trimming removed 2 bases from V and 0 bases from J; junction bases left unmatched: 6. The CDR3 is made up of 16 amino acids. CDR3 in amino acids: CASSFLAGGSSYEQYF. The CDR3 region has the DNA TGCGCCAGCAGCTTCCTCGCGGGAGGGAGCTCCTACGAGCAGTACTTC. The complete variable domain, with remaining parts taken from reference TRBV5-1 and TRBJ2-7, reads KAGVTQTPRYLIKTRGQQVTLSCSPISGHRSVSWYQQTPGQGLQFLFEYFSETQRNKGNFPGRFSGRQFSNSRSEMNVSTLELGDSALYLCASSFLAGGSSYEQYFGPGTRLTVT.

The chain is built from TRBV7-9 and TRBJ1-1, with 8 bases fitting TRBD1. Germline assignment: CDR1 SEHNR and CDR2 FQNEAQ (reference sequence). The CDR3 length is 14 residues. The V and J ends lost 5 bases and 5 bases, in that order; junction bases with no gene match: 7. CDR3 DNA: TGTGCCAGCAGCCTCACAGGGGGTTTGACTGAAGCTTTCTTT. Amino acid sequence: CASSLTGGLTEAFF.

J is TRBJ1-5 and V is TRBV19; D may be TRBD1 (5 bases). The CDR3 has 15 amino acids. The V end was cut by 2 bases, the J end by 2 bases, with 10 bases between. From germline, CDR1 is LNHDA and CDR2 SQIVND (reference sequence). The CDR3 spells CASSISRGGNQPQHF. The CDR3 bases are TGTGCCAGTAGTATAAGTCGGGGGGGCAATCAGCCCCAGCATTTT.

V is TRBV28 and J is TRBJ2-7, with 14 bases aligning to TRBD2. The V gene's germline CDR1 is MDHEN and CDR2 SYDVKM. J lost 4 bases, V lost 6 bases, and 5 bases had no gene match. The CDR3 covers 15 residues. The CDR3 region is CASRYGTSGGYEQYF. CDR3 sequence (DNA): TGTGCCAGCAGATACGGGACTAGCGGGGGATACGAGCAGTACTTC.

This clone was seen a single time. The chain has TRBV6-2 or TRBV6-3 and TRBJ2-1; 9 positions agree with TRBD2. Germline-derived CDR1 and CDR2 are MNHEY and SVGEGT. This CDR3 region has 12 residues. Losses at the gene ends were 5 bases for V and 9 bases for J; bases not matched to a gene: 2. The CDR3 DNA reads as TGTGCCAGCAGTGTAGCGGGAGCTGAGCAGTTCTTC. Its protein is CASSVAGAEQFF.

This chain links TRBV10-3 with TRBJ2-5, with 16 bases that match TRBD2. This CDR3 contains 19 residues. Per the germline V gene, CDR1 is ENHRY and CDR2 is SYGVKD. V dropped 5 bases and J dropped 4; count of bases not matched to a gene: 13. The CDR3: CAISSGTSGRALSRETQYF. The CDR3 nucleotides read TGTGCCATCAGTTCGGGGACTAGCGGGAGGGCCCTCTCGCGAGAGACCCAGTACTTC.

The rearrangement uses TRBV19 and TRBJ1-2; 7 nucleotides agree with TRBD1. V lost 5 bases, J lost 6 bases, and 6 bases stayed unmatched. The CDR3 contains 13 residues. The germline V gene encodes CDR1 LNHDA and CDR2 SQIVND (reference sequence). The CDR3 region has the DNA TGTGCCAGTAGTCCCAGGACAGGAGATGGCTACACCTTC. Encoded protein: CASSPRTGDGYTF.

The CDR3, as DNA: TGCACCAGCAGTCCCGACGGGATTGCAGATACGCAGTATTTT. Translated, it gives CTSSPDGIADTQYF. This chain joins TRBV1 and TRBJ2-3; TRBD2 is the table's D call, not checked against the DNA. TRBV1 is a pseudogene. The CDR3 runs 14 residues.